This T cell receptor (beta chain) was sequenced in a study of beta chain features in type 1 diabetes. Of the isolated RNA, all was reverse transcribed, and so the sequenced material was expressed TCRB transcripts. The protocol was immunoSEQ multiplex PCR, while the TCRdb copy is restricted to in-frame clones and leaves out a portion. The sample records roughly 140,000 clones, less than 9% being singletons. This clone occurred a few times. Its cognate antigen is unknown. The V end lost 3 bases, the J end lost 5 bases, and 14 bases lay between the germline ends. The germline CDR1 and CDR2 sequences are SGHDN and FVKESK. This CDR3 has 14 residues. Study results and limitations: Patients with type 1 diabetes showed fewer VDJ junction insertions and more deletions.

Blood was drawn once from each donor into heparinised tubes. The draws averaged about 120 mL. Sequencing was done on a sample of central memory CD4+ T cells from blood. The chain uses TRBV14 and TRBJ2-7; a weak D match, TRBD2 (6 bases). This sequence was found in a woman in her twenties or thirties in good health. For the CDR3, the DNA is TGTGCCAGCAGCCAGTCGGCCTTAGCGGACGAGCAGTACTTC. The encoded protein is CASSQSALADEQYF.